The source of this T cell receptor beta chain is a study of T cells in Graves' hyperthyroidism and ophthalmopathy. Authors of the study amplified TCR beta CDR3 regions from RNA transcripts. The primer set for the first-round RT-PCR of the TCR CDR3 was HTBI. One entry per CDR3 protein results from TCRdb running MiXCR on the multiplex PCR reads. Here the sample spans about 250,000 distinct CDR3 sequences, around 20% being singletons. This CDR3 comprises 14 residues. Trimming stripped 0 bases from V and 4 bases from J, with 10 bases between. CDR1 SGHRS and CDR2 YFSETQ come from the germline V gene. The receptor was derived from a man under 40 with Graves' ophthalmopathy. The material sequenced was blood. The genes are TRBV5-1 and TRBJ1-2; tentative D call: TRBD1 (6 bases). CDR3 coding DNA: TGCGCCAGCAGCTTGGGCAGGGGTTTCTATGGCTACACCTTC. It translates to CASSLGRGFYGYTF. Based on the CDR3 plus reference TRBV5-1 and TRBJ1-2, the full variable domain is KAGVTQTPRYLIKTRGQQVTLSCSPISGHRSVSWYQQTPGQGLQFLFEYFSETQRNKGNFPGRFSGRQFSNSRSEMNVSTLELGDSALYLCASSLGRGFYGYTFGSGTRLTVV.